This T cell receptor (beta chain) was sequenced during a study of a mutant IDH1 vaccine in newly diagnosed glioma. About the study: Treated patients showed a male proportion of about 60%, a female proportion of around 40%, and a mean age of 40.4 years.

Germline CDR1 and CDR2: SQVTM and ANQGSEA. The V end was cut by 4 bases, the J end by 4 bases, with 16 bases between. CDR3 length: 14 amino acids. This clone was seen only a few times. As yet, its antigen is unknown. Profiling relied on immunoSEQ multiplex PCR, and the TCRdb table lists in-frame clones only, not all of them. The table lists around 60,000 clones, under 90% of them singletons. Time point reported: week 35, safety follow-up. Alongside topical imiquimod, each dose of vaccine comprised 300 ug of mutant IDH1 20-mer peptide. Across weeks 1, 3, 5, 7, 11, 15, 19 and 23, patients received a vaccination each time, eight in all. Regarding the study as a whole: The authors found pseudoprogression apparently unrelated to changes in top peripheral T cell clonotypes.

This receptor was obtained from a man aged 25-40 years with glioma. This chain joins TRBV29-1 and TRBJ1-1; D might be TRBD1 (5 bases). Here the sequenced sample was PBMCs, taken from a glioma patient whose treatment included an IDH1 peptide vaccine. Here the CDR3 DNA reads TGCAGCGTTGTAATACGGGACTGGAGCACTGAAGCTTTCTTT. This translates into CSVVIRDWSTEAFF.